The rows below give T cell receptor beta chains drawn from one sample of a study of T cells in Graves' hyperthyroidism and ophthalmopathy. TCRdb called the multiplex PCR reads again in MiXCR, with one record for every CDR3 protein. The repertoire holds roughly 290,000 distinct CDR3 sequences, with about 15% as singletons. The sequenced material came from blood. These receptors were obtained from a woman aged 55-70 years with Graves' ophthalmopathy. Both conserved end residues are part of each CDR3. The order of the fields is J gene, D gene, clone size, V gene, CDR3 length, CDR3 DNA, CDR3 protein. A D gene is named only where the DNA matches it firmly. Clone sizes are given selectively: once, few, many, or a class where the clone is expanded.

j_gene: TRBJ2-3; d_gene: NA; abundance: few; v_gene: TRBV7-9; len: 12; CDR3nt: TGTGCCAGCAGCATCCCTAGGGGGACGCAGTATTTT; CDR3aa: CASSIPRGTQYF
j_gene: TRBJ1-1; d_gene: NA; abundance: many; v_gene: TRBV7-9; len: 15; CDR3nt: TGTGCCAGCAGCTTTGGGGCAGGGGCAAACACTGAAGCTTTCTTT; CDR3aa: CASSFGAGANTEAFF
j_gene: TRBJ1-2; d_gene: NA; abundance: NA; v_gene: TRBV28; len: 12; CDR3nt: TGTGCCAGCAGTCGGGGAGAGCGCGGCTACACCTTC; CDR3aa: CASSRGERGYTF
j_gene: TRBJ1-5; d_gene: NA; abundance: NA; v_gene: TRBV20-1; len: 11; CDR3nt: TGCAGTGCAGCACTAGCGCCGACGCAGCATTTT; CDR3aa: CSAALAPTQHF
j_gene: TRBJ1-1; d_gene: NA; abundance: many; v_gene: TRBV12-3/TRBV12-4; len: 13; CDR3nt: TGTGCCAGCAGTTTAGGAGGGCTCACTGAAGCTTTCTTT; CDR3aa: CASSLGGLTEAFF
j_gene: TRBJ2-7; d_gene: NA; abundance: many; v_gene: TRBV20-1; len: 12; CDR3nt: TGCAGTGCTAGAGCCACCCCCTACGAGCAGTACTTC; CDR3aa: CSARATPYEQYF
j_gene: TRBJ2-1; d_gene: NA; abundance: many; v_gene: TRBV11-2; len: 15; CDR3nt: TGTGCCAGCAGCCTCCGGGACCAGGGATACAATGAGCAGTTCTTC; CDR3aa: CASSLRDQGYNEQFF
j_gene: TRBJ2-1; d_gene: TRBD1; abundance: NA; v_gene: TRBV9; len: 15; CDR3nt: TGTGCCAGCAGCGTAGGACAGGGGGCCTACAATGAGCAGTTCTTC; CDR3aa: CASSVGQGAYNEQFF
j_gene: TRBJ1-5; d_gene: NA; abundance: few; v_gene: TRBV5-4; len: 15; CDR3nt: TGTGCCAGCAGCCCCGGGGCAGGGAGTAATCAGCCCCAGCATTTT; CDR3aa: CASSPGAGSNQPQHF
j_gene: TRBJ1-1; d_gene: TRBD1; abundance: many; v_gene: TRBV27; len: 15; CDR3nt: TGTGCCAGCAGTTGGACAGGGGGTCTGGGCACTGAAGCTTTCTTT; CDR3aa: CASSWTGGLGTEAFF
j_gene: TRBJ2-3; d_gene: NA; abundance: many; v_gene: TRBV6-2/TRBV6-3; len: 15; CDR3nt: TGTGCCAGCAGAGATACCGCCGGGGCGGAGGATACGCAGTATTTT; CDR3aa: CASRDTAGAEDTQYF